The TCR beta chain under discussion was sequenced for a study of cytomegalovirus exposure and HLA in healthy donors. Study overall: Of 350 to 400 genotyped donors, around 80% grouped in the Caucasian-associated ancestry cluster.

The study, taken as a whole, reports: Immune exposure information available was restricted to CMV serostatus.

The J segment lost 2 bases and the V segment lost 2 bases, leaving 6 bases of the junction unmatched. The germline CDR1 and CDR2 sequences are MDHEN and SYDVKM. This CDR3 spans 15 amino acids. PCR employed 60 Vbeta and 13 Jbeta primers. Here immunoSEQ multiplex PCR was the method, and the copy in TCRdb shows in-frame clones only, minus some. The sample has 210,000 or so clones, approximately 82% seen once; the top ten hold 0.58%. With regard to this clone: Its antigen is not identified.

This TCR came from a woman between 35 and 50 years old in good health and CMV-seronegative. The sequencing input was PBMCs. The chain carries TRBV28 and TRBJ2-7; TRBD2 matches 7 bases. CDR3 in DNA: TGTGCCAGCAGTTTACCGGGGGGAGCTCCCTACGAGCAGTACTTC. As protein: CASSLPGGAPYEQYF. The full variable domain, with the rest looked up from reference TRBV28 and TRBJ2-7, is DVKVTQSSRYLVKRTGEKVFLECVQDMDHENMFWYRQDPGLGLRLIYFSYDVKMKEKGDIPEGYSVSREKKERFSLILESASTNQTSMYLCASSLPGGAPYEQYFGPGTRLTVT.